The 2 T cell receptor beta chains given below trace back to one sample, sequenced in a study of T cell repertoires in cytomegalovirus infection. What these receptors recognize is not known. Via MiXCR, TCRdb re-called the reads, giving one row per CDR3 protein. The sample holds around 430,000 distinct CDR3 sequences, under 55% seen once. The input for sequencing was cultured PBMCs, taken from culture after CMV antigen stimulation. These receptors all stem from a human donor in good health (CMV status not recorded). Some clones in this sample may be carry-over from other donors' samples.

The chain employs TRBV7-8 and TRBJ2-3; the D is unclear. The CDR3 sequence is 14 residues long. The germline CDR1 and CDR2 sequences are SGHVS and FQNEAQ. Trimming stripped 3 bases from V and 3 bases from J, with 10 bases between. For the CDR3, the DNA is TGTGCCAGCAGCTTTTCGTGGCGAACAGATACGCAGTATTTT. As protein: CASSFSWRTDTQYF.

This chain joins TRBV6-2 or TRBV6-3 and TRBJ2-5; perhaps TRBD2 as D (5 bases). Trimming removed 6 bases from V and 1 base from J, with 9 bases in between. The length of the CDR3 is 13 residues. CDR1 is MNHEY, CDR2 SVGEGT, per germline. This CDR3 is CASRRALQETQYF. CDR3 DNA: TGTGCCAGCAGGAGGGCCCTCCAAGAGACCCAGTACTTC.